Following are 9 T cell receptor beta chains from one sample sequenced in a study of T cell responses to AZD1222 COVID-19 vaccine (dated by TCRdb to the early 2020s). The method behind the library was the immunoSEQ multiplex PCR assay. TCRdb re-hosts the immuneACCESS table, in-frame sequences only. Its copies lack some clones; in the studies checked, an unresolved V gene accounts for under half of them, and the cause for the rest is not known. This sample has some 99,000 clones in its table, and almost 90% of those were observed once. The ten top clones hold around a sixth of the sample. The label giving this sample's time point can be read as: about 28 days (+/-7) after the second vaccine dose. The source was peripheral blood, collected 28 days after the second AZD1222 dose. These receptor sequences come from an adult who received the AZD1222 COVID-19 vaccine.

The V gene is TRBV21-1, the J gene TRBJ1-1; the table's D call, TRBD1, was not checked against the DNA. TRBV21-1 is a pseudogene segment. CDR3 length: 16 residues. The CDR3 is CASSKPFSRGLTEAFF. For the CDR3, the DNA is TGTGCCAGCAGCAAACCTTTCTCCAGGGGGTTGACTGAAGCTTTCTTT.

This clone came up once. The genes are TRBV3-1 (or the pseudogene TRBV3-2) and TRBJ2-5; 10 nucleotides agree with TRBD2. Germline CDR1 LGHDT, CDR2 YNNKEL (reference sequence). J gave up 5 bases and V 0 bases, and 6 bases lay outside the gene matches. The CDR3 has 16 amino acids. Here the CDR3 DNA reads TGTGCCAGCAGCCAAGAAGGGATTAGCGGGGGGGAGACCCAGTACTTC. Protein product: CASSQEGISGGETQYF.

The CDR3 is CASSQDQGIQYGYTF. CDR3 nucleotides: TGTGCCAGCAGCCAAGATCAAGGAATCCAATATGGCTACACCTTC. The rearrangement uses TRBV3-1 (or the pseudogene TRBV3-2) and TRBJ1-2; no clear D. This CDR3 is 15 amino acids long. V was cut by 0 bases and J by 5 bases, with 13 bases left in between. Germline V lookup: CDR1 LGHDT, CDR2 YNNKEL (reference sequence).

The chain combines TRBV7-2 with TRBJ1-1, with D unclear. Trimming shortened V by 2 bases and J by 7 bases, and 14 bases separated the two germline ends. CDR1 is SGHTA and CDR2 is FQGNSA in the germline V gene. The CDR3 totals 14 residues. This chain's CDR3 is CASSLPRAKDEAFF. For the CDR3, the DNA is TGTGCCAGCAGCTTACCCAGAGCGAAGGATGAAGCTTTCTTT.

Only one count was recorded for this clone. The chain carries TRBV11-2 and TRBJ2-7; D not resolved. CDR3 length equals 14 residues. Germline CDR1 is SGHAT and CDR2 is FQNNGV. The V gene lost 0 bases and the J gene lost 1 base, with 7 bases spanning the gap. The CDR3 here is CASSLDLGSYEQYF. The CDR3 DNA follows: TGTGCCAGCAGCTTAGATTTGGGGTCCTACGAGCAGTACTTC. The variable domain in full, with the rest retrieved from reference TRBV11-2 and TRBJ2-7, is EAGVAQSPRYKIIEKRQSVAFWCNPISGHATLYWYQQILGQGPKLLIQFQNNGVVDDSQLPKDRFSAERLKGVDSTLKIQPAKLEDSAVYLCASSLDLGSYEQYFGPGTRLTVT.

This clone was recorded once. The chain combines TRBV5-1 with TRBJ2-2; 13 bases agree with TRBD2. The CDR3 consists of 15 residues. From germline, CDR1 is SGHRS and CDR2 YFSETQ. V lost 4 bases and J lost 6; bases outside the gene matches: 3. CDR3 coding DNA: TGCGCCAGCAGCCTAACTAGCGGGAGGGCCGGGGAGCTGTTTTTT. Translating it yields CASSLTSGRAGELFF.

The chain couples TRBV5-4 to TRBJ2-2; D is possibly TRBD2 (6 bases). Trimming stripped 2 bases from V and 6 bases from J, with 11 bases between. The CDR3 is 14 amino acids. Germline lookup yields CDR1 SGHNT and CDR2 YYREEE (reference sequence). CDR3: CASSFGLSPGELFF. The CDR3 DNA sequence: TGTGCCAGCAGCTTTGGACTATCCCCCGGGGAGCTGTTTTTT.

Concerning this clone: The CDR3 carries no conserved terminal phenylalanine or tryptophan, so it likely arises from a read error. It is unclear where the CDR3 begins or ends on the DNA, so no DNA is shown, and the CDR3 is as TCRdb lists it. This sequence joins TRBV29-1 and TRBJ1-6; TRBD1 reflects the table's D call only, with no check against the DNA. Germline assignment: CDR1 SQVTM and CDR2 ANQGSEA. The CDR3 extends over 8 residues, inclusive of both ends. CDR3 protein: CSVEAGQL.

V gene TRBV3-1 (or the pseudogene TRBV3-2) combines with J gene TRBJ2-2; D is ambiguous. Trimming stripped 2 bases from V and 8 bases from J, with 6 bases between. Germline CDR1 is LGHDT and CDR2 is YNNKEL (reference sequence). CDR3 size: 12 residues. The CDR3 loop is CASSQTEGELFF. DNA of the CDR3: TGTGCCAGCAGCCAAACTGAGGGGGAGCTGTTTTTT.